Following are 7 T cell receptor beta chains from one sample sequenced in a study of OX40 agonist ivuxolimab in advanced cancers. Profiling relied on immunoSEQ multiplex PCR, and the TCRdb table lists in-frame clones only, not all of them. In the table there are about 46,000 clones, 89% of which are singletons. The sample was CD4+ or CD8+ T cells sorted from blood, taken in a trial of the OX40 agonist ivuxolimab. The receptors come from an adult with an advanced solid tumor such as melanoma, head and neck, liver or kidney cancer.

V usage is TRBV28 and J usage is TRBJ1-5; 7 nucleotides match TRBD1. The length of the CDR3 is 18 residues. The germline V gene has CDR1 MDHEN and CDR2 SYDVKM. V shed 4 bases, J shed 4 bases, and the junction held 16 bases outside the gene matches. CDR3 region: CASSSRSGAGGINQPQHF. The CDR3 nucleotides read TGTGCCAGCAGTTCCAGGAGTGGGGCAGGGGGGATTAATCAGCCCCAGCATTTT.

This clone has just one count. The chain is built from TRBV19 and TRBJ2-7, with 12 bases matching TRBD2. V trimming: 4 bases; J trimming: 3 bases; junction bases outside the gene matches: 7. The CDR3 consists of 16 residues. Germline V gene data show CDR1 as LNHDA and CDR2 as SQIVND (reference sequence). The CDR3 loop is CASSTGLAGPNYEQYF. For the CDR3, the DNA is TGTGCCAGTAGTACCGGACTAGCGGGACCAAACTACGAGCAGTACTTC.

CDR3: CASSLGSAYTF. The CDR3 bases are TGTGCCAGCAGCTTGGGGAGCGCGTACACCTTC. The chain employs TRBV7-9 and TRBJ1-2; no firm D call. The CDR3 consists of 11 residues. V was pared by 3 bases and J by 11 bases, with 10 bases between. CDR1 is SEHNR, CDR2 FQNEAQ, per germline (reference sequence).

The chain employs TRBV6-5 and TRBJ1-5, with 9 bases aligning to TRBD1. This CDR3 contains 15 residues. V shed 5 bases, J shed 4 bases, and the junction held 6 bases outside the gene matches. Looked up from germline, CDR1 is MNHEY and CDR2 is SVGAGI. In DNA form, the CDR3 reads TGTGCCAGCAGTCCGGGACAGGGAATAAATCAGCCCCAGCATTTT. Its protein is CASSPGQGINQPQHF.

CDR3 nucleotides: TGTGCCACCTCCCGTGAAACCCATTACGAGCAGTACTTC. It is translated as CATSRETHYEQYF. The chain links TRBV15 to TRBJ2-7; D call uncertain. V was pared by 8 bases and J by 4 bases, with 15 bases between. This CDR3 is 13 amino acids long. Germline V gives CDR1 LNHNV, CDR2 YYDKDF (reference sequence).

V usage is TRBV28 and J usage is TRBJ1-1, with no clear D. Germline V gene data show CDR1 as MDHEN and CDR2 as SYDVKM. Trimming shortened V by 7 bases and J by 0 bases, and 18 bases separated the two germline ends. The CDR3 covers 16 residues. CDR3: CASIPYEFRVNTEAFF. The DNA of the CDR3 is TGTGCCAGCATACCCTACGAGTTCCGGGTGAACACTGAAGCTTTCTTT.

This chain's CDR3 is CASTLLAGGTDTQYF. CDR3 nucleotides: TGTGCCAGTACCCTACTGGCGGGCGGCACAGATACGCAGTATTTT. This chain links TRBV19 with TRBJ2-3; possible D gene TRBD2, 5 bases. The germline gives CDR1 LNHDA, CDR2 SQIVND (reference sequence). The CDR3 loop spans 15 amino acids. Trimming took 7 bases from V and 1 from J, leaving 15 bases between them. Filled out from reference TRBV19 and TRBJ2-3, the complete variable domain reads DGGITQSPKYLFRKEGQNVTLSCEQNLNHDAMYWYRQDPGQGLRLIYYSQIVNDFQKGDIAEGYSVSREKKESFPLTVTSAQKNPTAFYLCASTLLAGGTDTQYFGPGTRLTVL.